The T cell receptor (beta chain) under discussion was sequenced for a study of siplizumab effects on memory and regulatory T cells. The CDR3 is 15 residues long. V was pared by 0 bases and J by 7 bases, with 13 bases between. Looked up from germline, CDR1 is MNHEY and CDR2 is SVGAGI. The protocol was immunoSEQ multiplex PCR, while the TCRdb copy is restricted to in-frame clones and leaves out a portion. The profile shows about 100,000 clones, more than 85% of them singletons. The sample comprised CD4+ T cells sorted from blood. The receptor's source is a human donor in good health. J is TRBJ1-5 and V is TRBV6-5; possible D gene TRBD1, 5 bases. Written as DNA, the CDR3 is TGTGCCAGCAGTTACTCCGGCGGCCGGGGCCAGCCCCAGCATTTT. Residues: CASSYSGGRGQPQHF.